The 32 T cell receptor beta chains in this list originate from one sample, sequenced in a study of T-cell memory formation after mild COVID-19. TCRdb analysed the 5' RACE reads with MiXCR anew, one entry per CDR3 protein. The sample has around 450,000 distinct CDR3 sequences, around 20% seen once. Material: PBMCs or a T cell subset sorted from them (not recorded which). These receptors all come from an adult woman who had mild COVID-19 (a few samples of this study predate the infection). Cell type and time point are not known.

This clonotype was counted at least ten times. V usage is TRBV12-3 or TRBV12-4 and J usage is TRBJ2-3, with D perhaps TRBD1 (6 bases). V lost 3 bases and J lost 1, with 14 bases in between. CDR3 length: 16 amino acids. CDR3 coding DNA: TGTGCCAGCAGTTTCGCCCTCTCAGGGGGCACAGATACGCAGTATTTT. Residues: CASSFALSGGTDTQYF.

This clonotype was counted only a few times. The chain joins TRBV5-6 to TRBJ2-1, with D perhaps matching TRBD2 (6 bases). The germline CDR1 and CDR2 sequences are SGHDT and YYEEEE. The CDR3 totals 17 residues. Trimming left V 0 bases short and J 0 bases short, with 13 bases between. This CDR3 is CASSLEASANSYNEQFF. In DNA form, the CDR3 reads TGTGCCAGCAGCTTGGAGGCTAGCGCTAACTCCTACAATGAGCAGTTCTTC.

In this sample, this clonotype turned up a few times. The chain carries TRBV6-5 and TRBJ2-3; TRBD2 matches 16 bases. The CDR3 runs 19 residues. CDR1 MNHEY and CDR2 SVGAGI come from the germline V gene. J gave up 3 bases and V 0 bases, and 6 bases lay outside the gene matches. CDR3 nucleotide sequence: TGTGCCAGCAGTTACTCGGGACTAGCGGGGGGGCCGAGGACAGATACGCAGTATTTT. This sequence encodes CASSYSGLAGGPRTDTQYF.

This clonotype appeared a few times. The chain links TRBV2 to TRBJ1-4; D not resolved. Germline V lookup: CDR1 SNHLY, CDR2 FYNNEI. CDR3 size: 15 residues. Trimming stripped 6 bases from V and 5 bases from J, with 16 bases between. The CDR3 nucleotides read TGTGCCAGCAGGATAGAGCAGGCACTAAATGAAAAACTGTTTTTT. Residues: CASRIEQALNEKLFF.

In this sample, this clonotype turned up a few times. V and J are TRBV7-6 and TRBJ2-7; no clear D gene. V was cut by 5 bases and J by 2 bases, with 13 bases left in between. The CDR3 has 14 residues. Germline CDR1 SGHVS, CDR2 FNYEAQ. The CDR3 spells CASSDINKPYEQYF. CDR3 DNA: TGTGCCAGCAGCGACATTAACAAACCCTACGAGCAGTACTTC.

This clonotype came up a few times. This CDR3 reads CSVMTGSKAEAFF. For the CDR3, the DNA is TGCAGCGTTATGACAGGGTCTAAGGCTGAAGCTTTCTTT. The genes are TRBV29-1 and TRBJ1-1; 7 nucleotides match TRBD1. J lost 6 bases, V lost 5 bases, and 9 bases had no gene match. CDR1 and CDR2 (germline): SQVTM, ANQGSEA. The CDR3 contains 13 residues.

This rearrangement joins TRBV5-1 to TRBJ1-3, with D perhaps matching TRBD1 (5 bases). The CDR3 contains 16 residues. The germline CDR1 and CDR2 sequences are SGHRS and YFSETQ. V lost 0 bases and J 4 bases, leaving 14 bases between the germline ends. The DNA for the CDR3 is TGCGCCAGCAGCTTGGCAGGAGGGGTATACGGAAACACCATATATTTT. Translation gives CASSLAGGVYGNTIYF.

This clonotype was seen a handful of times. The gene calls are TRBV7-9 and TRBJ2-6; the D is unclear. The germline V gene has CDR1 SEHNR and CDR2 FQNEAQ (reference sequence). Trimming left V 1 base short and J 0 bases short, with 10 bases between. The CDR3 totals 17 residues. The CDR3 DNA is TGTGCCAGCAGCTTAGATAGTCTCCCCTCTGGGGCCAACGTCCTGACTTTC. Translating gives CASSLDSLPSGANVLTF. Looking up the rest from reference TRBV7-9 and TRBJ2-6 gives the full variable domain: DTGVSQNPRHKITKRGQNVTFRCDPISEHNRLYWYRQTLGQGPEFLTYFQNEAQLEKSRLLSDRFSAERPKGSFSTLEIQRTEQGDSAMYLCASSLDSLPSGANVLTFGAGSRLTVL.

The CDR3 loop reads CASRTSGRQTGSYNEQFF. CDR3 bases: TGTGCCAGCAGGACTAGCGGGAGGCAAACCGGGTCCTACAATGAGCAGTTCTTC. V usage is TRBV7-3 and J usage is TRBJ2-1, with TRBD2 matching over 13 bases. Losses at the gene ends were 6 bases for V and 1 base for J; bases not matched to a gene: 9. CDR1 and CDR2 from the germline V gene are SGHTA and FQGTGA. The CDR3 totals 18 residues.

Only a few counts were recorded for this clonotype. The rearrangement links TRBV12-3 or TRBV12-4 to TRBJ2-5; D is undetermined. Trimming removed 4 bases from V and 2 bases from J, with 11 bases in between. CDR3 size: 14 residues. CDR3 coding DNA: TGTGCCAGCAGTTCCTACCACGAGCAAGAGACCCAGTACTTC. This gives the protein CASSSYHEQETQYF.

This clonotype was counted a few times. This chain joins TRBV7-2 and TRBJ2-7, with 9 nucleotides matching TRBD2. The CDR3 totals 13 residues. Germline assignment: CDR1 SGHTA and CDR2 FQGNSA. Germline trimming cut 5 bases from V and 7 bases from J; bases unmatched to any gene: 6. The CDR3 nucleotides read TGTGCCAGCAGCCCGGGACTAGCCCAGGAGCAGTACTTC. This translates into CASSPGLAQEQYF.

This clonotype was seen a handful of times. The V gene is TRBV24-1, the J gene TRBJ2-1, with 10 nucleotides matching TRBD1. J lost 2 bases, V lost 3 bases, and 3 bases had no gene match. The CDR3 has 16 residues. Germline CDR1 reads KGHDR; CDR2 reads SFDVKD. Written as DNA, the CDR3 is TGTGCCACCAGTGATCCTGGACAGGGGGCCTACAATGAGCAGTTCTTC. It encodes CATSDPGQGAYNEQFF.

This clonotype was seen a handful of times. The gene calls are TRBV27 and TRBJ2-3; D is unclear. Trimming pared 8 bases from V and 4 bases from J, leaving 16 bases between. The V gene's germline CDR1 is MNHEY and CDR2 SMNVEV (reference sequence). The CDR3 sequence is 14 residues long. The CDR3 coding sequence is TGTGCCAGCGGCACACTTGATCAAGCAGATACGCAGTATTTT. Amino acids: CASGTLDQADTQYF.

The chain combines TRBV4-3 with TRBJ1-2; TRBD1 matches 11 bases. Germline CDR1 LGHNA, CDR2 YSLEER. Losses at the gene ends were 1 base for V and 4 bases for J; bases not matched to a gene: 2. There are 15 residues in the CDR3. The CDR3 loop reads CASSQGTGGSYGYTF. DNA for the CDR3: TGCGCCAGCAGCCAAGGGACAGGGGGCAGCTATGGCTACACCTTC.

This clonotype was seen only a few times. The V and J genes are TRBV12-3 or TRBV12-4 and TRBJ2-1; 8 bases line up with TRBD2. The CDR3 contains 14 residues. The J segment lost 6 bases and the V segment lost 6 bases, leaving 7 bases of the junction unmatched. This CDR3 is CASRQGLVSNEQFF. The CDR3 nucleotides are TGTGCCAGCAGGCAGGGACTAGTATCCAATGAGCAGTTCTTC.

The sample holds many counts of this clonotype. This chain connects TRBV7-2 to TRBJ2-2; 7 bases agree with TRBD2. The CDR3 is made up of 17 amino acids. The J segment lost 5 bases and the V segment lost 1 base, leaving 10 bases of the junction unmatched. CDR1 and CDR2 from the germline V gene are SGHTA and FQGNSA. The CDR3 DNA is TGTGCCAGCAGCTTAGATGGCGGGAGAGTACGGACCGGGGAGCTGTTTTTT. Residues: CASSLDGGRVRTGELFF. Together with reference TRBV7-2 and TRBJ2-2, the CDR3 gives the full variable domain: GAGVSQSPSNKVTEKGKDVELRCDPISGHTALYWYRQSLGQGLEFLIYFQGNSAPDKSGLPSDRFSAERTGGSVSTLTIQRTQQEDSAVYLCASSLDGGRVRTGELFFGEGSRLTVL.

The chain uses TRBV7-9 and TRBJ2-5, with 9 bases matching TRBD2. The CDR3 runs 16 residues. Germline V gene data show CDR1 as SEHNR and CDR2 as FQNEAQ (reference sequence). V shed 5 bases, J shed 2 bases, and the junction held 9 bases outside the gene matches. CDR3 coding DNA: TGTGCCAGCAGCCAAATAGCGGGGGCGATTCAAGAGACCCAGTACTTC. This translates into CASSQIAGAIQETQYF.

J is TRBJ1-2 and V is TRBV2, with 7 bases fitting TRBD1. CDR3 length: 14 residues. The germline gives CDR1 SNHLY, CDR2 FYNNEI. V gave up 4 bases and J gave up 4 bases; unmatched junction bases: 6. This chain's CDR3 is CASSGQGVTYGYTF. DNA of the CDR3: TGTGCCAGCAGTGGGCAGGGGGTCACCTATGGCTACACCTTC.

This clonotype was observed a few times. The V and J genes are TRBV30 and TRBJ1-5; TRBD1 is a possible D gene (5 bases). Germline V gives CDR1 GTSNPN, CDR2 SVGIG (reference sequence). This CDR3 is 16 amino acids long. With 4 bases removed from V and 1 base from J, the gap between germline ends came to 17 bases. CDR3 protein: CAWNRGPGPSNQPQHF. The CDR3, as DNA: TGTGCCTGGAACCGCGGTCCGGGACCCAGCAATCAGCCCCAGCATTTT.

The rearrangement links TRBV6-5 to TRBJ2-2; D is undetermined. Germline-derived CDR1 and CDR2 are MNHEY and SVGAGI. This CDR3 has 16 residues. Trimming took 7 bases from V and 1 from J, leaving 16 bases between them. CDR3 DNA: TGTGCCAGCAACGGAAGGCCGGGCGGGAACACCGGGGAGCTGTTTTTT. The encoded protein is CASNGRPGGNTGELFF.

The J gene is TRBJ2-7, the V gene TRBV4-1; D not certain. This CDR3 spans 14 amino acids. Trimming shortened V by 0 bases and J by 7 bases, and 13 bases separated the two germline ends. Per the germline V gene, CDR1 is MGHRA and CDR2 is YSYEKL. In DNA, the CDR3 is TGCGCCAGCAGCCAAGATTGGAAGGGTGGGGAGCAGTACTTC. It translates to CASSQDWKGGEQYF.

This clonotype was recorded once. The chain is built from TRBV18 and TRBJ2-6; D may match TRBD1 or TRBD2 (5 bases each). Germline CDR1 KGHSH, CDR2 LQKENI. Trimming cost V 1 base and J 2 bases, with 12 bases left between them. The CDR3 runs to 17 residues. Here the CDR3 reads CASSPLEGSTGANVLTF. The CDR3 DNA follows: TGTGCCAGCTCACCACTCGAGGGGTCAACTGGGGCCAACGTCCTGACTTTC.

The chain combines TRBV9 with TRBJ2-1; tentatively, D is TRBD1 (6 bases). The V gene lost 6 bases and the J gene lost 0 bases, with 16 bases spanning the gap. The CDR3 is 16 amino acids. CDR1 is SGDLS, CDR2 YYNGEE, per germline. CDR3 nucleotide sequence: TGTGCCAGCACCCTAGGGGGAGATTACTCCTACAATGAGCAGTTCTTC. Translated: CASTLGGDYSYNEQFF.

This clonotype has just a few counts. The chain links TRBV11-1 to TRBJ2-1; 10 bases match TRBD1. Losses at the gene ends were 6 bases for V and 5 bases for J; bases not matched to a gene: 7. From germline, CDR1 is SGHAT and CDR2 FQDESV (reference sequence). The CDR3 extends over 15 amino acids. Written as DNA, the CDR3 is TGTGCCAGCAGTCTCCGGGACAGGGGACACAATGAGCAGTTCTTC. Translated: CASSLRDRGHNEQFF.

The V call is TRBV6-5, the J call TRBJ2-7; D possibly corresponds to TRBD1 (6 bases). The CDR3 consists of 13 residues. V lost 7 bases to trimming and J lost 5 bases, with 15 bases between them. From germline, CDR1 is MNHEY and CDR2 SVGAGI. This CDR3 reads CASTRPGANEQYF. Written as DNA, the CDR3 is TGTGCCAGCACAAGACCAGGGGCGAACGAGCAGTACTTC.

Only a few counts were recorded for this clonotype. The rearrangement uses TRBV7-8 and TRBJ2-7; possibly TRBD1 for D (5 bases). This CDR3 is 16 amino acids long. Germline-derived CDR1 and CDR2 are SGHVS and FQNEAQ. Trimming pared 3 bases from V and 2 bases from J, leaving 17 bases between. This CDR3 reads CASSFTFGAGAYEQYF. For the CDR3, the DNA is TGTGCCAGCAGCTTCACCTTTGGGGCAGGAGCCTACGAGCAGTACTTC.

This clonotype came up a few times. J is TRBJ1-1 and V is TRBV6-2 or TRBV6-3; unclear D gene. Looked up from germline, CDR1 is MNHEY and CDR2 is SVGEGT. V shed 5 bases and J shed 0 bases, with 7 bases lying between them. The CDR3 spans 13 residues. The CDR3 bases are TGTGCCAGCAGTGGGATGGTGAACACTGAAGCTTTCTTT. This sequence encodes CASSGMVNTEAFF.

The J gene is TRBJ1-2, the V gene TRBV6-5, with 9 bases lining up with TRBD1. The CDR3 loop spans 17 amino acids. Germline CDR1 MNHEY, CDR2 SVGAGI. The V and J ends lost 0 bases and 7 bases, in that order; junction bases with no gene match: 12. The CDR3 bases are TGTGCCAGCAGTTACTCGACTCCCGGGACAGGGTTCGGTGGCTACACCTTC. The encoded protein is CASSYSTPGTGFGGYTF.

The gene calls are TRBV18 and TRBJ1-2; perhaps TRBD1 as D (5 bases). Per germline, CDR1 KGHSH and CDR2 LQKENI. Trimming removed 2 bases from V and 4 bases from J, with 17 bases in between. This CDR3 region has 16 residues. The CDR3 reads CASSPVNGGASYGYTF. The CDR3 bases are TGTGCCAGCTCACCAGTTAACGGGGGAGCCTCCTATGGCTACACCTTC.

The table lists this clonotype with a few counts. The chain links TRBV27 to TRBJ2-7; 9 nucleotides align to TRBD1. Per the germline V gene, CDR1 is MNHEY and CDR2 is SMNVEV (reference sequence). This CDR3 comprises 14 residues. V dropped 2 bases and J dropped 4; count of bases not matched to a gene: 3. CDR3 sequence (DNA): TGTGCCAGCAGTTTAGGGACAGGGAAGTACGAGCAGTACTTC. Protein: CASSLGTGKYEQYF.

The V call is TRBV5-1, the J call TRBJ2-7; the D is unclear. In germline, CDR1 is SGHRS, CDR2 YFSETQ. The V end lost 0 bases, the J end lost 1 base, and 11 bases lay between the germline ends. The CDR3 has 15 residues. The CDR3 DNA follows: TGCGCCAGCAGCTTGGTTCCCAGCCGATCCTACGAGCAGTACTTC. This codes for CASSLVPSRSYEQYF. The variable domain in full, with the rest retrieved from reference TRBV5-1 and TRBJ2-7, is KAGVTQTPRYLIKTRGQQVTLSCSPISGHRSVSWYQQTPGQGLQFLFEYFSETQRNKGNFPGRFSGRQFSNSRSEMNVSTLELGDSALYLCASSLVPSRSYEQYFGPGTRLTVT.

V gene TRBV6-5 combines with J gene TRBJ2-7; 15 bases line up with TRBD2. The J segment lost 6 bases and the V segment lost 1 base, leaving 13 bases of the junction unmatched. The CDR3 is 19 amino acids. CDR1 and CDR2 from the germline V gene are MNHEY and SVGAGI. The CDR3 loop reads CASSYFTGTSGGPGVEQYF. The CDR3 DNA reads TGTGCCAGCAGTTACTTCACCGGGACTAGCGGGGGGCCAGGGGTCGAGCAGTACTTC.